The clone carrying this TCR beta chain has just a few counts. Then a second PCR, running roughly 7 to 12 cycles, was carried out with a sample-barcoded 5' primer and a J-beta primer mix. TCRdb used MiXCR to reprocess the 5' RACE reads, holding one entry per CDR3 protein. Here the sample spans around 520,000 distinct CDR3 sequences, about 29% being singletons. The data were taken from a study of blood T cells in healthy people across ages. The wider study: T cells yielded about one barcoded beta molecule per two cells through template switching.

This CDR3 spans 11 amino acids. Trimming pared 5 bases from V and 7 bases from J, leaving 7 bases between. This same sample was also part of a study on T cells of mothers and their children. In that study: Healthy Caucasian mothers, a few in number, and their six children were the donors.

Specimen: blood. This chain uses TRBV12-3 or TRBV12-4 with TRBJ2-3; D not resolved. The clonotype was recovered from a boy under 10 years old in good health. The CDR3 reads CASSPDYTQYF. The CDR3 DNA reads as TGTGCCAGCAGTCCTGATTATACGCAGTATTTT.